The sequence of this T cell receptor (beta chain) was determined in a study of T-cell memory formation after mild COVID-19. Across the study: TCR clustering was largely donor specific.

One entry per CDR3 protein results from TCRdb running MiXCR on the 5' RACE reads. The sample includes 90,000 to 120,000 distinct CDR3 sequences, roughly an eighth seen only once; the top ten take 39%. Points on this clonotype: Its antigen is currently unknown.

Findings and limits, study-wide: The pre-infection memory compartment contained some responding clones, suggesting cross-reactive memory joined. Those CD4+ clones that contracted were mainly in CM and EM (CD8+ ones in EMRA).

V was shortened by 3 bases and J by 2 bases, with 13 bases between the two germline ends. Looked up from germline, CDR1 is KGHDR and CDR2 is SFDVKD. The CDR3 is 17 amino acids. Sequences were obtained from PBMCs or a T cell subset sorted from them (not recorded which). This clonotype originated in a man aged 18 to 30 who had mild COVID-19 (a few samples of this study predate the infection). Cell type and time point are not known. V gene TRBV24-1 combines with J gene TRBJ2-6, with TRBD1 as a possible D gene (5 bases). The CDR3 is CATSDRSGYPGANVLTF. CDR3 sequence (DNA): TGTGCCACCAGTGATCGTTCAGGGTACCCTGGGGCCAACGTCCTGACTTTC.